This T cell receptor (beta chain) was captured in a study of cytomegalovirus exposure and HLA in healthy donors. The germline V and J ends were trimmed by 5 bases and 5 bases, with 15 bases remaining between them. The germline CDR1 and CDR2 sequences are SGHTA and FQGNSA. The CDR3 length is 14 residues. Concerning this clone itself: Its antigen is unidentified.

The study, taken as a whole, reports: Confirmation was obtained in vitro that a few CMV-associated chains are specific for CMV antigens. The TCR clusters that emerged in the first cohort tended, a later analysis found, to co-occur in the 95 to 150 validation repertoires.

Sequencing used immunoSEQ multiplex PCR; TCRdb keeps in-frame clones, though not all of them. Of approximately 220,000 clones in the sample, approximately 88% were seen once. This sequence originates from a woman in her twenties or thirties in good health and CMV-seropositive. Sample: PBMCs. V usage is TRBV7-2 and J usage is TRBJ1-1; D possibly corresponds to TRBD1 (5 bases). CDR3 sequence (DNA): TGTGCCAGCAGCCCGATGAGGGAGGGGACTGAAGCTTTCTTT. Protein sequence: CASSPMREGTEAFF.